One sample yielded the 32 T cell receptor beta chains listed below, sequenced in a study of control samples from healthy donors and cancer patients. Clones were sequenced by immunoSEQ multiplex PCR, and TCRdb holds only the in-frame ones, with some missing. In the table there are hundreds of thousands of clones, 90% of which are singletons. Input material: PBMCs. The origin of the receptors is a man in his forties or fifties with head and neck cancer.

The chain employs TRBV19 and TRBJ1-1; TRBD1 matches 7 bases. The junction had 5 bases not matched to a gene; V was cut back by 4 bases and J by 0 bases. The CDR3 runs to 15 residues. Germline CDR1 LNHDA, CDR2 SQIVND (reference sequence). This chain's CDR3 is CASSTTGMMNTEAFF. Written as DNA, the CDR3 is TGTGCCAGTAGTACGACAGGGATGATGAACACTGAAGCTTTCTTT.

V is TRBV2 and J is TRBJ1-1; 8 bases match TRBD1. From germline, CDR1 is SNHLY and CDR2 FYNNEI. Germline trimming cut 5 bases from V and 3 bases from J; bases unmatched to any gene: 11. The CDR3 contains 16 residues. DNA for the CDR3: TGTGCCAGCAGTTCTCCAGGGGGCTTGAAGGACACTGAAGCTTTCTTT. Translation gives CASSSPGGLKDTEAFF.

V and J are TRBV30 and TRBJ2-5; no firm D call. V shed 3 bases and J shed 1 base, with 6 bases lying between them. Germline V CDR1 and CDR2: GTSNPN, SVGIG (reference sequence). CDR3 size: 12 residues. The CDR3, as DNA: TGTGCCTGGAGGGGGATCCAAGAGACCCAGTACTTC. Encoded protein: CAWRGIQETQYF.

The gene calls are TRBV9 and TRBJ1-1; perhaps TRBD1 as D (5 bases). V dropped 4 bases and J dropped 4 bases, with 14 bases sitting between them. The V gene's germline CDR1 is SGDLS and CDR2 YYNGEE. This CDR3 spans 14 amino acids. This CDR3 is CASSPGSASTEAFF. DNA of the CDR3: TGTGCCAGCAGCCCAGGGTCTGCGAGCACTGAAGCTTTCTTT. The entire variable domain, with the rest obtained from reference TRBV9 and TRBJ1-1, is as follows: DSGVTQTPKHLITATGQRVTLRCSPRSGDLSVYWYQQSLDQGLQFLIQYYNGEERAKGNILERFSAQQFPDLHSELNLSSLELGDSALYFCASSPGSASTEAFFGQGTRLTVV.

This chain links TRBV7-6 with TRBJ2-3, with D possibly being TRBD2 (5 bases). Germline values: CDR1 SGHVS, CDR2 FNYEAQ. This CDR3 contains 13 residues. The V and J ends lost 0 bases and 6 bases respectively, with 7 bases between them. The CDR3 nucleotides are TGTGCCAGCAGCTTAGCCGCGGGTGATACGCAGTATTTT. Translating gives CASSLAAGDTQYF.

The CDR3 DNA sequence: TGTGCCAGCAGCCAAGACGGGTATAATTCACCCCTCCACTTT. It is translated as CASSQDGYNSPLHF. This chain uses TRBV7-2 with TRBJ1-6, with no clear D. V was clipped by 5 bases and J by 4 bases, with 9 bases between them. The CDR3 totals 14 residues. The germline V gene encodes CDR1 SGHTA and CDR2 FQGNSA.

The chain employs TRBV25-1 and TRBJ1-2; no firm D call. Germline V gives CDR1 MGHDK, CDR2 SYGVNS. The CDR3 length is 14 residues. V was cut by 2 bases and J by 5 bases, with 12 bases left in between. CDR3 sequence (DNA): TGTGCCAGCAGTGAACCCGGGAGAGGTTATGGCTACACCTTC. It yields the protein CASSEPGRGYGYTF.

This CDR3 reads CASSHGTAREKLFF. The CDR3 coding sequence is TGTGCCAGCAGCCACGGGACAGCGCGTGAAAAACTGTTTTTT. The V gene is TRBV5-5, the J gene TRBJ1-4; 7 bases are shared with TRBD1. Per germline, CDR1 SGHKS and CDR2 YYEKEE (reference sequence). V trimming: 4 bases; J trimming: 7 bases; junction bases outside the gene matches: 7. The CDR3 extends over 14 amino acids.

J is TRBJ1-2 and V is TRBV30; a weak D match, TRBD1 (5 bases). Trimming left V 1 base short and J 4 bases short, with 7 bases between. Germline CDR1 and CDR2: GTSNPN and SVGIG (reference sequence). This CDR3 is built from 12 residues. CDR3 residues: CAWSGQSYGYTF. The CDR3 DNA is TGTGCCTGGAGTGGACAGTCCTATGGCTACACCTTC.

The rearrangement links TRBV6-5 to TRBJ2-1; D may be TRBD2 (6 bases). Trimming pared 6 bases from V and 5 bases from J, leaving 17 bases between. The CDR3 spans 15 residues. Germline CDR1 is MNHEY and CDR2 is SVGAGI. In DNA form, the CDR3 reads TGTGCCAGCAGGTCCGGGACTCTGGTAAACAATGAGCAGTTCTTC. It yields the protein CASRSGTLVNNEQFF.

A single count supports this clone. The CDR3 loop reads CASSQLFPGTSQPQHF. CDR3 bases: TGTGCCAGCAGCCAACTCTTCCCCGGGACAAGTCAGCCCCAGCATTTT. This chain uses TRBV3-1 (or the pseudogene TRBV3-2) with TRBJ1-5, with D maybe TRBD1 (6 bases). The CDR3 extends over 16 amino acids. Trimming cost V 2 bases and J 6 bases, with 17 bases left between them. Germline V lookup: CDR1 LGHDT, CDR2 YNNKEL (reference sequence).

This chain links TRBV13 with TRBJ2-7; 7 nucleotides match TRBD2. This CDR3 has 16 residues. CDR1 is PRHDT and CDR2 is FYEKMQ in the germline V gene (reference sequence). The V segment lost 1 base and the J segment 3 bases; nucleotides outside the gene matches: 9. The CDR3 spells CASSLAVGEGHYEQYF. Here the CDR3 DNA reads TGTGCCAGCAGCTTAGCCGTGGGGGAGGGCCACTACGAGCAGTACTTC. The variable domain in full, completed from reference TRBV13 and TRBJ2-7, reads AAGVIQSPRHLIKEKRETATLKCYPIPRHDTVYWYQQGPGQDPQFLISFYEKMQSDKGSIPDRFSAQQFSDYHSELNMSSLELGDSALYFCASSLAVGEGHYEQYFGPGTRLTVT.

The V and J genes are TRBV6-5 and TRBJ1-1; tentative D call: TRBD1 (6 bases). The length of the CDR3 is 15 residues. The V gene's germline CDR1 is MNHEY and CDR2 SVGAGI. The V end lost 4 bases, the J end lost 4 bases, and 16 bases lay between the germline ends. CDR3 coding DNA: TGTGCCAGCAGTTCTTTTAAGGGGGTAGGCACTGAAGCTTTCTTT. As protein: CASSSFKGVGTEAFF.

V gene TRBV11-2 combines with J gene TRBJ2-5, with TRBD1 identical over 9 bases. CDR3 length equals 15 residues. The germline CDR1 and CDR2 sequences are SGHAT and FQNNGV. V shed 6 bases and J 2 bases; nucleotides not matched to a gene: 7. The CDR3 is CASSKTGQGQETQYF. The CDR3 coding sequence is TGTGCCAGCAGTAAAACTGGACAGGGGCAAGAGACCCAGTACTTC.

The J gene is TRBJ1-1, the V gene TRBV7-2; D gene uncertain. The germline V and J ends were trimmed by 4 bases and 1 base, with 16 bases remaining between them. Germline V CDR1 and CDR2: SGHTA, FQGNSA. This CDR3 region has 16 residues. CDR3 sequence (DNA): TGTGCCAGCAGCTGGCCAGGTGGGATCGGGAACACTGAAGCTTTCTTT. This translates into CASSWPGGIGNTEAFF.

To note about this clone: The sample carries other DNA sequences with the same CDR3. The rearrangement uses TRBV28 and TRBJ2-7; D remains unclear. Germline loops: CDR1 MDHEN, CDR2 SYDVKM. The CDR3 consists of 11 residues. Trimming cost V 5 bases and J 3 bases, with 5 bases left between them. The CDR3 loop reads CASSPDYEQYF. CDR3 bases: TGTGCCAGCAGTCCAGACTACGAGCAGTACTTC.

The chain carries TRBV28 and TRBJ1-5; D might be TRBD1 (5 bases). Germline loops: CDR1 MDHEN, CDR2 SYDVKM. The CDR3 spans 13 residues. The V end was cut by 5 bases, the J end by 0 bases, with 5 bases between. The CDR3 coding sequence is TGTGCCAGCAGTCAGGGTAGCAATCAGCCCCAGCATTTT. Protein product: CASSQGSNQPQHF.

CDR3 nucleotides: TGTGCCAGCAGGGGTACTGGCTATGGCTACACCTTC. Translating gives CASRGTGYGYTF. The chain carries TRBV28 and TRBJ1-2; D unresolved. Germline CDR1 is MDHEN and CDR2 is SYDVKM. V lost 6 bases to trimming and J lost 4 bases, with 9 bases between them. There are 12 residues in the CDR3.

The chain couples TRBV7-9 to TRBJ2-7; possibly TRBD2 for D (5 bases). CDR1 and CDR2 (germline): SEHNR, FQNEAQ (reference sequence). Between the trimmed V and J ends, which lost 1 base and 7 bases, there was a span of 23 bases. The CDR3 has 17 amino acids. The CDR3 bases are TGTGCCAGCAGCTTAGTTCATCCCGGGGTCTCTCAGAAAGAGCAGTACTTC. Its protein is CASSLVHPGVSQKEQYF.

The chain employs TRBV5-4 and TRBJ1-2; no clear D. V lost 0 bases and J lost 5, with 11 bases in between. The CDR3 is 14 amino acids. Germline-derived CDR1 and CDR2 are SGHNT and YYREEE (reference sequence). In DNA, the CDR3 is TGTGCCAGCAGCTTGGAAGCTACTAGGTATGGCTACACCTTC. As protein: CASSLEATRYGYTF.

The chain has TRBV28 and TRBJ2-7; perhaps TRBD2 as D (7 bases). CDR3 size: 16 residues. V lost 7 bases to trimming and J lost 2 bases, with 21 bases between them. Germline CDR1 is MDHEN and CDR2 is SYDVKM. For the CDR3, the DNA is TGTGCCAGCAACTCCCGGGGGGCAGTCCACACCTACGAGCAGTACTTC. It specifies CASNSRGAVHTYEQYF.

The V gene is TRBV7-2, the J gene TRBJ2-5; 12 positions agree with TRBD2. The CDR3 contains 15 residues. Trimming cost V 5 bases and J 1 base; bases outside gene matches: 2. Germline V gene sequence: CDR1 SGHTA, CDR2 FQGNSA. CDR3 nucleotide sequence: TGTGCCAGCAGCGCGACTAGCGGGAGCCAAGAGACCCAGTACTTC. Amino acids: CASSATSGSQETQYF.

This chain links TRBV11-3 with TRBJ2-2; the D is unclear. Germline CDR1 is SGHNT and CDR2 is YENEEA. Trimming shortened V by 4 bases and J by 0 bases, and 6 bases separated the two germline ends. This CDR3 has 14 residues. CDR3 region: CASSSYSNTGELFF. The CDR3 region has the DNA TGTGCCAGCAGCTCCTACTCGAACACCGGGGAGCTGTTTTTT.

This sequence joins TRBV27 and TRBJ1-5; the D is unclear. Germline lookup yields CDR1 MNHEY and CDR2 SMNVEV (reference sequence). The CDR3 runs to 13 residues. Trimming cost V 10 bases and J 4 bases, with 14 bases left between them. The CDR3 reads CAIAAGGNQPQHF. The CDR3 nucleotides read TGTGCCATCGCCGCCGGAGGGAATCAGCCCCAGCATTTT.

The CDR3 loop is CASSYDPSEQYF. Here the CDR3 DNA reads TGTGCCAGCAGCTACGATCCCTCGGAGCAGTACTTC. J is TRBJ2-7 and V is TRBV6-6, with D uncertain. Trimming cost V 6 bases and J 7 bases, with 13 bases left between them. CDR1 is MNHNY and CDR2 is SVGAGI in the germline V gene (reference sequence). The CDR3 contains 12 residues.

This chain uses TRBV7-3 with TRBJ1-1; tentatively, D is TRBD1 (6 bases). Germline values: CDR1 SGHTA, CDR2 FQGTGA. Trimming stripped 4 bases from V and 7 bases from J, with 13 bases between. The length of the CDR3 is 13 residues. The CDR3 region is CASSSQGYHEAFF. CDR3 DNA sequence: TGTGCCAGCAGCTCCCAGGGGTATCATGAAGCTTTCTTT.

J is TRBJ1-2 and V is TRBV18, with TRBD1 matching over 7 bases. Unmatched junction bases numbered 5, after V lost 3 bases and J lost 7 bases. Germline loops: CDR1 KGHSH, CDR2 LQKENI. CDR3 length: 13 amino acids. The CDR3 protein is CASSPTGEFGYTF. The CDR3 DNA is TGTGCCAGCTCACCTACAGGGGAGTTTGGCTACACCTTC. The entire variable domain, with the rest obtained from reference TRBV18 and TRBJ1-2, is as follows: NAGVMQNPRHLVRRRGQEARLRCSPMKGHSHVYWYRQLPEEGLKFMVYLQKENIIDESGMPKERFSAEFPKEGPSILRIQQVVRGDSAAYFCASSPTGEFGYTFGSGTRLTVV.

The CDR3 sequence is CASSYSRGSGYTF. CDR3 coding DNA: TGTGCCAGCAGTTACTCGAGGGGCTCCGGCTACACCTTC. The chain employs TRBV6-5 and TRBJ1-2; D is possibly TRBD1 (5 bases). The CDR3 covers 13 residues. The germline gives CDR1 MNHEY, CDR2 SVGAGI. V lost 0 bases to trimming and J lost 8 bases, with 10 bases between them.

This clone appeared once. This chain links TRBV11-2 with TRBJ1-3, with TRBD1 as a possible D gene (5 bases). V lost 3 bases and J lost 2, with 17 bases in between. The CDR3 totals 17 residues. CDR1 and CDR2 from the germline V gene are SGHAT and FQNNGV. For the CDR3, the DNA is TGTGCCAGCAGCTTTACGTCAGGGAAGGAGGCTGGAAACACCATATATTTT. Amino acids: CASSFTSGKEAGNTIYF.

Here the CDR3 DNA reads TGCGCCAGCAGCCGAACCAGGGTCGATAGGGATGAGCAGTTCTTC. The encoded protein is CASSRTRVDRDEQFF. This rearrangement joins TRBV5-1 to TRBJ2-1; D is possibly TRBD1 (5 bases). The germline V and J ends were trimmed by 4 bases and 8 bases, with 19 bases remaining between them. Per the germline V gene, CDR1 is SGHRS and CDR2 is YFSETQ. The CDR3 is 15 amino acids.

The chain links TRBV3-1 (or the pseudogene TRBV3-2) to TRBJ1-6; TRBD1 matches 8 bases. J gave up 3 bases and V 4 bases, and 5 bases lay outside the gene matches. The germline gives CDR1 LGHDT, CDR2 YNNKEL (reference sequence). This CDR3 has 16 residues. CDR3 in DNA: TGTGCCAGCAGCCCGGGAGGGACAGGCTATAATTCACCCCTCCACTTT. Its protein is CASSPGGTGYNSPLHF.

The chain couples TRBV19 to TRBJ1-1; a weak D match, TRBD1 (5 bases). V lost 6 bases to trimming and J lost 1 base, with 12 bases between them. The germline V gene has CDR1 LNHDA and CDR2 SQIVND (reference sequence). The CDR3 has 14 residues. As DNA, the CDR3 is TGTGCCAGTAGCCGGGGCATAAAGAACACTGAAGCTTTCTTT. This encodes CASSRGIKNTEAFF.